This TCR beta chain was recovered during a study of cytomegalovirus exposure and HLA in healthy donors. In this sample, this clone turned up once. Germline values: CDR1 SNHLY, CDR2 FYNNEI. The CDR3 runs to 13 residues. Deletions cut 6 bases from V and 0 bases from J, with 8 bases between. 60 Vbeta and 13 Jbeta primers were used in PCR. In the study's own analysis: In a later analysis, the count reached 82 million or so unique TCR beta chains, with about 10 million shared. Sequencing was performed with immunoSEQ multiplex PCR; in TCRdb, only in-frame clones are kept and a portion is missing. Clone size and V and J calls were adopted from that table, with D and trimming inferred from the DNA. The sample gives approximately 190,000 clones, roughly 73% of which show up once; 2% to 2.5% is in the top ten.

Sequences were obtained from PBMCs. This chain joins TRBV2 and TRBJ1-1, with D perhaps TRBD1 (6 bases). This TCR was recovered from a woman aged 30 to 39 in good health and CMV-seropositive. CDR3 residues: CASRDRMNTEAFF. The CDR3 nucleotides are TGTGCCAGCAGAGACAGGATGAACACTGAAGCTTTCTTT.